These 4 T cell receptor beta chains were all obtained from the same sample, sequenced in a study of metastatic and nonmetastatic thyroid tumors. TCRdb re-called clones via MiXCR from the PCR reads. Of tens of thousands of clones listed, around 14% are singletons. None of the patients had undergone any treatment ahead of thyroid surgery. Sequencing was carried out using blood. The receptors derive from a male donor with papillary thyroid cancer or a benign thyroid nodule (not recorded which). Some clones in this sample may be carry-over from other donors' samples.

Points on this clone: This may be a read error: a much more frequent sequence differs by one nucleotide. The chain joins TRBV11-1 to TRBJ2-1, with a possible D match to TRBD2 (6 bases). CDR3 size: 17 residues. Per the germline V gene, CDR1 is SGHAT and CDR2 is FQDESV (reference sequence). Trimming stripped 5 bases from V and 7 bases from J, with 24 bases between. The DNA of the CDR3 is TGTGCCAGCAGCCGTGGGGTGCGGGACCGAGGTCTAAATGAGCAGTTCTTC. This gives the protein CASSRGVRDRGLNEQFF.

This clone is medium-sized in the sample. The rearrangement joins TRBV20-1 to TRBJ2-2; D tentatively fits TRBD1 or TRBD2 (5 bases each). Germline CDR1 is DFQATT and CDR2 is SNEGSKA (reference sequence). V was pared by 8 bases and J by 4 bases, with 17 bases between. The CDR3 is made up of 14 amino acids. CDR3 in amino acids: CSTPGTASTGELFF. The DNA of the CDR3 is TGCAGTACCCCCGGGACCGCTTCCACCGGGGAGCTGTTTTTT.

At least ten counts were recorded for this clone. V usage is TRBV6-1 and J usage is TRBJ1-5; D uncertain. Looked up from germline, CDR1 is MNHNS and CDR2 is SASEGT. The CDR3 is 13 residues long. The V end was cut by 5 bases, the J end by 0 bases, with 5 bases between. This CDR3 is CASSFYSNQPQHF. CDR3 bases: TGTGCCAGCAGTTTTTATAGCAATCAGCCCCAGCATTTT.

Comment on this clone: A read error is possible here, since a much larger clone lies one base away. This specimen includes other DNA sequences encoding the same CDR3. The chain employs TRBV10-2 and TRBJ1-2; D not resolved. The length of the CDR3 is 15 residues. The ends were cut back, 3 bases at V and 8 bases at J, with 19 bases in the middle. The germline CDR1 and CDR2 sequences are WSHSY and SAAADI. The chain's CDR3 is CASSDLPAGTGGYTF. For the CDR3, the DNA is TGCGCCAGCAGTGATCTCCCTGCAGGCACTGGCGGCTACACCTTC.